The 28 T cell receptor beta chains listed next were all sequenced from one sample in a study of T cells in women clearing cervical HPV infection. Some clones are missing from TCRdb's copy, which holds only in-frame ones; the method was immunoSEQ multiplex PCR. The listing contains about 14,000 clones. The source material was blood buffy coat. The receptor source for this set is a woman aged 18-70 years with a cervical HPV16 infection that either progressed to CIN3+ or cleared (not recorded which).

A note on this clone: The read ends 3 residues early relative to the CDR3; the germline J gene fills the gap. The gene calls are TRBV5-1 and TRBJ1-4; tentative D call: TRBD1 (5 bases). CDR3 length: 14 residues. CDR1 and CDR2 from the germline V gene are SGHRS and YFSETQ. CDR3 protein: CASSWGSGANVLFF. The sequenced CDR3 bases are TGCGCCAGCAGCTGGGGTTCTGGGGCCAACGTA. Looking up the rest from reference TRBV5-1 and TRBJ1-4 gives the full variable domain: KAGVTQTPRYLIKTRGQQVTLSCSPISGHRSVSWYQQTPGQGLQFLFEYFSETQRNKGNFPGRFSGRQFSNSRSEMNVSTLELGDSALYLCASSWGSGANVLFFGSGTQLSVL.

The sequenced CDR3 bases are TGTGCCAGCAGCTTAGATAACTATGGT. Its translation: CASSLDNYG. The entire CDR3 protein is CASSLDNYGQYF. This chain links TRBV7-9 with TRBJ2-4; D is unresolved. The read terminates 3 residues ahead of where the CDR3 ends, so the germline J gene completes it. Germline assignment: CDR1 SEHNR and CDR2 FQNEAQ (reference sequence). The CDR3 totals 12 residues.

A note on this clone: The read falls 3 residues short of the CDR3 end, and the missing part is taken from the germline J gene. This rearrangement joins TRBV18 to TRBJ1-4; possibly TRBD1 for D (5 bases). Germline CDR1 KGHSH, CDR2 LQKENI. CDR3 length: 15 amino acids. The covered CDR3 bases are TGTGCCAGCTCCCTACGGACGGGGGATAATTCACCA. This codes for CASSLRTGDNSP. The CDR3 reads in full as CASSLRTGDNSPLFF.

With regard to this clone: The CDR3 goes on 3 residues after the read ends, and that part is filled in from the germline J gene. The chain couples TRBV5-8 to TRBJ2-3; unclear D gene. Trimming cost V 6 bases and J 2 bases, with 13 bases left between them. Looked up from germline, CDR1 is SGHTS and CDR2 is YDEGEE. CDR3 size: 14 residues. The CDR3 spells CASIRWLVTDTQYF. The sequenced part of the CDR3 DNA is TGTGCCAGCATCCGGTGGTTAGTCACAGATACG.

Remarks on this clone: From the germline J gene comes the end of the CDR3, since the read stops 3 residues before it. The rearrangement uses TRBV7-2 and TRBJ2-3, with D possibly matching TRBD2 (5 bases). Germline CDR1 reads SGHTA; CDR2 reads FQGNSA. The length of the CDR3 is 13 residues. CDR3 sequence reads: CASSVEGNQPQYF. Partial CDR3 DNA: TGTGCCAGCAGCGTTGAGGGCAATCAGCCG.

Notes on this clone: Read data end 3 residues before the CDR3 end; the end is taken from the germline J gene. This chain joins TRBV7-8 and TRBJ2-1, with no clear D. CDR3 length: 15 amino acids. Germline V CDR1 and CDR2: SGHVS, FQNEAQ. Deletions cut 3 bases from V and 9 bases from J, with 18 bases between. CDR3 DNA, as far as it was read: TGTGCCAGCAGCTTTTCTAGGTACAACCATATTGAG. Amino acids: CASSFSRYNHIE. The CDR3, in full, reads CASSFSRYNHIEQFF.

On this clone: The read stops 3 residues short of the end of the CDR3; the missing end is completed from the germline J gene. The chain is built from TRBV7-9 and TRBJ1-2, with D uncertain. Germline values: CDR1 SEHNR, CDR2 FQNEAQ (reference sequence). This CDR3 region has 14 residues. This chain's CDR3 is CASSLGLAADTYTF. The sequenced part of the CDR3 DNA is TGTGCCAGCAGCTTAGGACTAGCCGCAGATACC.

This clone is classed as medium-sized by frequency. The CDR3 end falls 3 residues outside the read, so it is completed with the germline J gene. V is TRBV6-2 or TRBV6-3 and J is TRBJ1-2; TRBD1 might be the D (5 bases). Germline CDR1 MNHEY, CDR2 SVGEGT. The CDR3 loop spans 13 amino acids. Here the CDR3 reads CASSRVGANGYTF. CDR3 DNA (partial): TGTGCCAGCAGCCGGGTTGGGGCGAACGGC.

About this clone: The read stops 3 residues short of the end of the CDR3; the missing end is completed from the germline J gene. The rearrangement joins TRBV20-1 to TRBJ2-1; 14 bases are a match to TRBD2. The CDR3 is made up of 16 amino acids. The J segment lost 0 bases and the V segment lost 6 bases, leaving 4 bases of the junction unmatched. Germline V lookup: CDR1 DFQATT, CDR2 SNEGSKA (reference sequence). The covered CDR3 bases are TGCAGTGCGCCGACTAGCGGGGGGGGCTCCTACAATGAG. Amino acids: CSAPTSGGGSYNE. The whole CDR3 protein is CSAPTSGGGSYNEQFF.

A note on this clone: The sequenced fragment ends 3 residues before the CDR3 boundary, so the rest is inferred from the germline J gene. The same CDR3 also results from other DNA sequences found in this sample. The chain uses TRBV19 and TRBJ1-3; D possibly corresponds to TRBD1 (6 bases). V shed 5 bases and J shed 1 base, with 9 bases lying between them. Germline V lookup: CDR1 LNHDA, CDR2 SQIVND (reference sequence). The CDR3 sequence is 14 residues long. The CDR3 protein is CASSSTGSGNTIYF. The sequenced part of the CDR3 DNA is TGTGCCAGTAGTTCGACAGGATCTGGAAACACC.

In the case of this clone: The CDR3 end lies 3 residues beyond the end of the read and is filled in from the germline J gene. The chain combines TRBV6-2 or TRBV6-3 with TRBJ2-7; 8 bases map to TRBD2. CDR1 and CDR2 from the germline V gene are MNHEY and SVGEGT. The CDR3 covers 17 residues. V shed 4 bases and J 1 base; nucleotides not matched to a gene: 12. The CDR3 loop reads CASSSQAGEYRSYEQYF. CDR3 DNA, as far as it was read: TGTGCCAGCAGTTCCCAAGCGGGAGAGTATAGATCCTACGAG.

Comment on this clone: The CDR3 end lies 3 residues beyond the end of the read and is filled in from the germline J gene. The rearrangement uses TRBV5-1 and TRBJ2-1, with 10 bases fitting TRBD2. Germline V lookup: CDR1 SGHRS, CDR2 YFSETQ. Trimming removed 6 bases from V and 0 bases from J; junction bases left unmatched: 6. This CDR3 contains 16 residues. CDR3 residues: CASTGLAQSSYNEQFF. The covered CDR3 bases are TGCGCCAGCACGGGACTAGCGCAGAGCTCCTACAATGAG.

Concerning this clone: The read is 3 residues too short to cover the CDR3 end, so that end is filled in from the germline J gene. The chain employs TRBV6-2 or TRBV6-3 and TRBJ1-6; 7 bases fit TRBD1. The V gene's germline CDR1 is MNHEY and CDR2 SVGEGT. The CDR3 is 15 amino acids. V lost 6 bases and J lost 5; bases outside the gene matches: 7. The CDR3: CASSQPTGDNSPLHF. CDR3 bases read: TGTGCCAGCAGCCAGCCCACAGGGGATAATTCACCC.

Comments on this clone: The read finishes 3 residues shy of the CDR3 end, and the germline J gene is used to complete it. The V gene is TRBV19, the J gene TRBJ2-7; 7 nucleotides align to TRBD1. Germline CDR1 and CDR2: LNHDA and SQIVND (reference sequence). The CDR3 covers 13 residues. After removal of 5 bases from V and 3 bases from J, the junction contained 4 bases not matched to a gene. This CDR3 is CASSEGARYEQYF. The CDR3 bases that were read are TGTGCCAGTAGTGAGGGGGCGCGCTACGAG.

CDR3 DNA (partial): TGCAGTGCTAGAGATATCCGACTAGGACTAGCGGATCAGTCTCTGGGGAATGAG. This gives the protein CSARDIRLGLADQSLGNE. The whole CDR3 is CSARDIRLGLADQSLGNEQFF. V usage is TRBV20-1 and J usage is TRBJ2-1, with TRBD2 matching 10 bases. The read comes to an end 3 residues before the CDR3 does, leaving the germline J gene to fill in the end. The CDR3 contains 21 residues. Germline lookup yields CDR1 DFQATT and CDR2 SNEGSKA (reference sequence). The junction had 24 bases not matched to a gene; V was cut back by 0 bases and J by 7 bases.

Points on this clone: The read comes to an end 3 residues before the CDR3 does, leaving the germline J gene to fill in the end. V gene TRBV7-2 combines with J gene TRBJ2-4, with a possible D match to TRBD1 (5 bases). CDR1 and CDR2 from the germline V gene are SGHTA and FQGNSA. CDR3 size: 12 residues. CDR3 residues: CASSTDNYGQYF. Partial CDR3 DNA: TGTGCCAGCAGCACGGACAACTATGGT.

On this clone itself: The read finishes 3 residues shy of the CDR3 end, and the germline J gene is used to complete it. The chain joins TRBV2 to TRBJ1-2; no clear D. Trimming stripped 3 bases from V and 0 bases from J, with 11 bases between. Per germline, CDR1 SNHLY and CDR2 FYNNEI. This CDR3 has 15 amino acids. CDR3 DNA (partial): TGTGCCAGCAGTGAGAAGACACCGACTAACTATGGC. This encodes CASSEKTPTNYG. From start to end, the CDR3 is CASSEKTPTNYGYTF.

As concerns this clone: The CDR3 is cut off 3 residues early in the read; its end comes from the germline J gene. The chain links TRBV2 to TRBJ2-6, with a possible D match to TRBD2 (5 bases). V lost 1 base and J lost 5, with 9 bases in between. Germline V lookup: CDR1 SNHLY, CDR2 FYNNEI. The CDR3 contains 15 residues. CDR3 DNA (partial): TGTGCCAGCAGTGAAGAAGGACTGAGGGCCAACGTC. Translated: CASSEEGLRANV. The whole CDR3 region reads CASSEEGLRANVLTF.

The covered CDR3 bases are TGTGCCAGTGTCGAGCGGGGGGGCTCCTACAATGAC. Its translation is CASVERGGSYND. The full CDR3 protein is CASVERGGSYNDYTF. The gene calls are TRBV19 and TRBJ1-2, with D perhaps matching TRBD1 (6 bases). The sequence runs out 3 residues before the end of the CDR3; the remainder is reconstructed from the germline J gene. Germline V gene lookup returns CDR1 LNHDA and CDR2 SQIVND (reference sequence). The CDR3 is 15 residues long.

Notes on this clone: The DNA ends 3 residues before the CDR3 does, and the rest of the CDR3 is filled in from the germline J gene. The gene calls are TRBV20-1 and TRBJ1-4; 7 bases are shared with TRBD1. The CDR3 runs to 14 residues. CDR1 is DFQATT and CDR2 is SNEGSKA in the germline V gene (reference sequence). The CDR3 sequence is CSANSGQNNSPLFF. CDR3 DNA, as far as it was read: TGCAGTGCCAATTCGGGACAGAATAATTCACCA.

For this clone: The missing CDR3 end, 3 residues past where the read stops, is filled in from the germline J gene. The chain employs TRBV4-1 and TRBJ2-7, with 7 nucleotides matching TRBD1. Per germline, CDR1 MGHRA and CDR2 YSYEKL. With V trimmed by 0 bases and J by 3 bases, 5 bases remained unmatched. The CDR3 has 15 amino acids. CDR3 in amino acids: CASSQEGAGGYEQYF. The sequenced part of the CDR3 DNA is TGCGCCAGCAGCCAAGAAGGGGCAGGGGGCTACGAG.

CDR3 sequence: CSARETRGTDTQYF. Incomplete CDR3 DNA: TGCAGTGCTAGAGAAACGAGGGGCACAGATACG. J is TRBJ2-3 and V is TRBV20-1, with D perhaps TRBD2 (5 bases). The read finishes 3 residues shy of the CDR3 end, and the germline J gene is used to complete it. The CDR3 sequence is 14 residues long. The germline V gene encodes CDR1 DFQATT and CDR2 SNEGSKA (reference sequence). V lost 0 bases, J lost 1 base, and 8 bases lay in between.

As to this clone: The CDR3 extends 3 residues past the end of the read, so its final part is completed from the germline J gene. V usage is TRBV6-2 or TRBV6-3 and J usage is TRBJ2-1; D may be TRBD1 (5 bases). Germline values: CDR1 MNHEY, CDR2 SVGEGT. This CDR3 has 16 amino acids. V shed 0 bases and J shed 0 bases, with 9 bases lying between them. The chain's CDR3 is CASSYSIRASYNEQFF. CDR3 bases read: TGTGCCAGCAGTTACTCGATCAGGGCCTCCTACAATGAG.

As for this clone: The CDR3 end falls 3 residues outside the read, so it is completed with the germline J gene. This chain links TRBV20-1 with TRBJ2-1; 11 bases are shared with TRBD2. The CDR3 totals 15 residues. Germline assignment: CDR1 DFQATT and CDR2 SNEGSKA (reference sequence). V shed 5 bases and J 2 bases; nucleotides not matched to a gene: 5. The CDR3 region is CSARNSGGAYNEQFF. The covered CDR3 bases are TGCAGTGCTCGAAATAGCGGGGGGGCCTACAATGAG.

Remarks on this clone: The read ends 3 residues early relative to the CDR3; the germline J gene fills the gap. The V gene is TRBV9, the J gene TRBJ1-2, with D possibly TRBD1 on 6 matching bases. The ends were cut back, 7 bases at V and 3 bases at J, with 13 bases in the middle. The germline CDR1 and CDR2 sequences are SGDLS and YYNGEE. The CDR3 is made up of 13 amino acids. The CDR3 reads CASGGNRDYGYTF. The covered CDR3 bases are TGTGCCAGCGGAGGCAACAGGGACTATGGC.

As to this clone: The read gets to within 3 residues of the CDR3 end, and the germline J gene fills in the rest. The J gene is TRBJ2-3, the V gene TRBV27; TRBD2 matches at 8 bases. The V segment lost 9 bases and the J segment 4 bases; nucleotides outside the gene matches: 9. The CDR3 has 14 residues. CDR1 is MNHEY and CDR2 is SMNVEV in the germline V gene (reference sequence). The CDR3 here is CASAPREGADTQYF. The part of the CDR3 DNA that was read is TGTGCCAGTGCCCCCCGGGAGGGGGCAGATACG.

On this clone itself: The CDR3 end lies 3 residues beyond the end of the read and is filled in from the germline J gene. The gene calls are TRBV20-1 and TRBJ1-6; D perhaps matches TRBD1 (5 bases). The ends were cut back, 0 bases at V and 5 bases at J, with 11 bases in the middle. Germline lookup yields CDR1 DFQATT and CDR2 SNEGSKA (reference sequence). This CDR3 spans 15 amino acids. This chain's CDR3 is CSARDLGDDNSPLHF. The part of the CDR3 DNA that was read is TGCAGTGCTAGAGATCTAGGGGATGATAATTCACCC.

Comments on this clone: The read ends 3 residues shy of where the CDR3 ends; the end is completed using the germline J gene. The chain recombines TRBV5-6 with TRBJ1-4; 7 bases match TRBD1. Germline values: CDR1 SGHDT, CDR2 YYEEEE. CDR3 length equals 15 residues. The CDR3 bases that were read are TGTGCCAGCAGCTTGTGGGCAGGGGGTGGTTCACCA. Protein product: CASSLWAGGGSP. The CDR3 in full is CASSLWAGGGSPLFF.